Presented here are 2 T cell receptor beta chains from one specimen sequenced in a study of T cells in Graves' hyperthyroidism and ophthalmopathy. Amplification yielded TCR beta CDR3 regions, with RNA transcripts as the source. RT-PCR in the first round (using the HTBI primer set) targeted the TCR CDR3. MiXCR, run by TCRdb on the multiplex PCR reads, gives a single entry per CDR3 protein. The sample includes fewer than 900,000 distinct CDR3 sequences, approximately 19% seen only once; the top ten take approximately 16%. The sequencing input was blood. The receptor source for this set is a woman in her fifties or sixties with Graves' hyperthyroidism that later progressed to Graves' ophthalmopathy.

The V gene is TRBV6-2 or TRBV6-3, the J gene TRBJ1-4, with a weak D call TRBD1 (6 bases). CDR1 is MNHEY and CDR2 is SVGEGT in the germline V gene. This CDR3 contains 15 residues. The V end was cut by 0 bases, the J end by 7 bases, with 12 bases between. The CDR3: CASSYSGGLSEKLFF. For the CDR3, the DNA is TGTGCCAGCAGTTACTCAGGGGGGCTCAGTGAAAAACTGTTTTTT.

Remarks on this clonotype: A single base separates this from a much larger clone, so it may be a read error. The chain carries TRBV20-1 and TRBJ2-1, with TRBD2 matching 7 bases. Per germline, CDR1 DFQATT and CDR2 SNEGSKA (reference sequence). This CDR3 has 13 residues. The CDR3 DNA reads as TGCAGTGCTGCGAGCGGGGCCTGGGATGAGCAGTCCTTC. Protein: CSAASGAWDEQSF.